Listed below are T cell receptor beta chains from one sample, sequenced in a study of cytomegalovirus exposure and HLA in healthy donors. Clones were read by immunoSEQ multiplex PCR, and TCRdb kept only the in-frame ones, dropping some. The table lists roughly 240,000 clones, about 83% of them singletons. Sequencing was performed on PBMCs. Receptors originate from a man between 18 and 29 years old in good health and CMV-seronegative. Each CDR3 is given with its conserved first and last residue. The D gene is left open where the match is weak. Only some rows state a clone size, as once, few, many or a class for expanded clones.

V	D	J	size	CDR3	DNA
TRBV27	NA	TRBJ2-7	NA	CASDVLAGAGEQYF	TGTGCCAGCGATGTGTTGGCGGGGGCGGGCGAGCAGTACTTC
TRBV7-2	NA	TRBJ2-1	NA	CASSPATMYNEQFF	TGTGCCAGCAGCCCGGCGACTATGTACAATGAGCAGTTCTTC
TRBV18	NA	TRBJ2-1	NA	CASSPPEQGRWNPYNEQFF	TGTGCCAGCTCACCACCCGAACAGGGAAGATGGAATCCCTACAATGAGCAGTTCTTC
TRBV28	NA	TRBJ2-5	NA	CASSPTGKETQYF	TGTGCCAGCAGTCCGACTGGTAAAGAGACCCAGTACTTC
TRBV4-2	TRBD2	TRBJ2-7	NA	CASSPQASGSYEQYF	TGTGCCAGCAGCCCCCAGGCTAGCGGTTCCTACGAGCAGTACTTC
TRBV5-1	TRBD2	TRBJ2-1	NA	CASSSQGTSSQRQFF	TGCGCCAGCAGCTCTCAAGGGACTAGCTCGCAGAGGCAGTTCTTC
TRBV7-3	NA	TRBJ2-2	few	CASSLYAGTNTGELFF	TGTGCCAGCAGCCTGTATGCGGGAACGAACACCGGGGAGCTGTTTTTT
TRBV30	TRBD2	TRBJ2-5	few	CAWSDRLAENF	TGTGCCTGGTCGGACAGACTAGCGGAGAACTTC
TRBV19	NA	TRBJ2-5	NA	CASSRRAGGFQETQYF	TGTGCCAGTAGTAGGAGGGCAGGGGGATTCCAAGAGACCCAGTACTTC
TRBV9	TRBD1	TRBJ2-2	NA	CASSWSGTANTGELFF	TGTGCCAGCAGCTGGTCCGGGACAGCGAACACCGGGGAGCTGTTTTTT
TRBV4-1	NA	TRBJ1-1	once	CASSRKGGDLEAFF	TGCGCCAGCAGCCGGAAAGGCGGGGACCTTGAAGCTTTCTTT
TRBV6-1	TRBD1	TRBJ2-2	few	CASTGGAVGELFF	TGTGCCAGCACAGGGGGCGCGGTCGGGGAGCTGTTTTTT
TRBV5-5	NA	TRBJ2-7	NA	CASSPWEYEQYF	TGTGCCAGCAGCCCTTGGGAGTACGAGCAGTACTTC
TRBV18	NA	TRBJ1-2	NA	CASSPPGESYTF	TGTGCCAGCTCACCACCTGGGGAGAGCTACACCTTC
TRBV9	NA	TRBJ2-5	NA	CASSVLGANQETQYF	TGTGCCAGCAGCGTTCTGGGGGCCAACCAAGAGACCCAGTACTTC
TRBV28	NA	TRBJ1-2	few	CASSLGQEWWYTF	TGTGCCAGCAGTTTGGGGCAGGAGTGGTGGTACACCTTC
TRBV27	NA	TRBJ1-1	few	CASSLTFGSTEAFF	TGTGCCAGCAGTTTAACCTTTGGGAGCACTGAAGCTTTCTTT
TRBV27	NA	TRBJ1-1	NA	CASSSPPTGNTEAFF	TGTGCCAGCAGTTCCCCCCCGACAGGGAACACTGAAGCTTTCTTT
TRBV6-1	TRBD2	TRBJ2-1	NA	CASEKSGGAYNEQFF	TGTGCCAGCGAAAAAAGCGGGGGGGCCTACAATGAGCAGTTCTTC
TRBV6-5	TRBD2	TRBJ2-7	NA	CASSYTTGGGGEQYF	TGTGCCAGCAGTTACACAACCGGGGGGGGCGGGGAGCAGTACTTC
TRBV14	NA	TRBJ1-2	NA	CASSPLRGGYTF	TGTGCCAGCAGCCCACTCAGGGGTGGCTACACCTTC
TRBV6-5	NA	TRBJ2-7	once	CASRSDWGQSEQYF	TGTGCCAGCAGATCCGACTGGGGGCAATCGGAGCAGTACTTC
TRBV7-2	NA	TRBJ2-7	NA	CASSLSPSGEQYF	TGTGCCAGCAGCTTAAGCCCCTCGGGGGAGCAGTACTTC
TRBV9	NA	TRBJ2-2	NA	CASSVLVIGELFF	TGTGCCAGCAGCGTACTAGTAATCGGGGAGCTGTTTTTT
TRBV7-8	TRBD2	TRBJ2-7	NA	CASSFSGRAAEQYF	TGTGCCAGCAGCTTTAGCGGGAGGGCAGCCGAGCAGTACTTC
TRBV12-5	TRBD2	TRBJ2-3	NA	CASGFLAGPTDTQYF	TGTGCTAGTGGTTTTTTAGCGGGACCCACAGATACGCAGTATTTT
TRBV2	NA	TRBJ1-6	NA	CAGGTATFNSPLHF	TGTGCCGGCGGGACCGCTACCTTTAATTCACCCCTCCACTTT
TRBV4-3	NA	TRBJ1-2	NA	CASSQDRAIYGYTF	TGCGCCAGCAGCCAAGACAGGGCCATCTATGGCTACACCTTC
TRBV2	NA	TRBJ2-3	NA	CASSLDTYSTDTQYF	TGTGCCAGCAGCCTCGACACGTATAGCACAGATACGCAGTATTTT
TRBV19	TRBD1	TRBJ2-7	NA	CASSILDRGYEQYF	TGTGCCAGTAGTATACTGGACAGGGGCTACGAGCAGTACTTC
TRBV7-8	TRBD1	TRBJ1-4	once	CASSSSLTGLNEKLFF	TGTGCCAGCAGTTCGTCATTGACAGGGCTGAACGAAAAACTGTTTTTT
TRBV30	NA	TRBJ2-7	NA	CAWSPGDGNYEQYF	TGTGCCTGGAGTCCAGGGGACGGAAACTACGAGCAGTACTTC
TRBV5-4	TRBD2	TRBJ2-5	NA	CASSLMSSGQETQYF	TGTGCCAGCAGCTTGATGTCTAGCGGTCAAGAGACCCAGTACTTC
TRBV5-4	TRBD2	TRBJ2-7	NA	CASSSERGRTYEQYF	TGTGCCAGCAGCTCTGAGCGGGGGCGGACCTACGAGCAGTACTTC
TRBV28	TRBD1	TRBJ2-7	NA	CASSNRGPYEQYF	TGTGCCAGCAGTAACAGGGGCCCCTACGAGCAGTACTTC
TRBV7-7	TRBD2	TRBJ2-1	NA	CASSASSGGGEQFF	TGTGCTAGCAGCGCATCTAGCGGGGGAGGTGAGCAGTTCTTC
TRBV7-9	NA	TRBJ2-1	NA	CASSPLSGYNEQFF	TGTGCCAGCAGCCCGCTGTCAGGATACAATGAGCAGTTCTTC
TRBV28	TRBD1	TRBJ1-5	NA	CASSSAGQGSQPQHF	TGTGCCAGCAGTTCAGCGGGACAGGGGTCTCAGCCCCAGCATTTT
TRBV15	NA	TRBJ1-5	NA	CATSRDLGLGQPQHF	TGTGCCACCAGCAGAGATCTAGGTCTTGGTCAGCCCCAGCATTTT
TRBV28	TRBD2	TRBJ2-7	NA	CASSPGTSGGFYEQYF	TGTGCCAGCAGTCCTGGGACTAGCGGGGGATTTTACGAGCAGTACTTC
TRBV30	NA	TRBJ1-6	NA	CAWSHFRTSSYNSPLHF	TGTGCCTGGAGCCACTTCCGAACGAGCTCCTATAATTCACCCCTCCACTTT
TRBV21-1	NA	TRBJ2-5	NA	CASSQTGSGGEETQYF	TGTGCCAGCAGTCAAACCGGCAGCGGGGGCGAAGAGACCCAGTACTTC
TRBV6-6	TRBD2	TRBJ2-1	NA	CASSYSGLADNEQFF	TGTGCCAGCAGTTACTCGGGACTAGCGGACAATGAGCAGTTCTTC
TRBV6-1	TRBD2	TRBJ2-3	NA	CASSRLAGGTDTQYF	TGTGCCAGCTCCCGTTTAGCGGGAGGCACAGATACGCAGTATTTT
TRBV27	NA	TRBJ2-1	NA	CASSLGTKYNEQFF	TGTGCCAGCAGTTTGGGCACCAAATACAATGAGCAGTTCTTC
TRBV6-4	NA	TRBJ2-1	NA	CASSRGGGGGEQFF	TGTGCCAGCAGCCGAGGGGGGGGAGGTGGTGAGCAGTTCTTC
TRBV11-3	NA	TRBJ2-3	NA	CASSLDGNTDTQYF	TGTGCCAGCAGCTTAGACGGGAACACAGATACGCAGTATTTT
TRBV2	NA	TRBJ1-1	once	CASSEAHGEAFF	TGTGCCAGCAGTGAAGCGCACGGTGAAGCTTTCTTT
TRBV19	NA	TRBJ2-2	NA	CASRARDTGELFF	TGTGCCAGTAGAGCCCGGGACACCGGGGAGCTGTTTTTT
TRBV14	TRBD2	TRBJ2-1	NA	CASSRLAGGGHNEQFF	TGTGCCAGCAGCCGACTAGCGGGAGGGGGCCACAATGAGCAGTTCTTC
TRBV27	TRBD2	TRBJ2-7	NA	CASSGTSGSYEQYF	TGTGCCAGCAGTGGGACTAGCGGGAGCTACGAGCAGTACTTC
TRBV5-4	NA	TRBJ2-3	NA	CASSREGSGTDTQYF	TGTGCCAGCAGCAGAGAGGGATCGGGCACAGATACGCAGTATTTT
TRBV4-2	NA	TRBJ2-1	NA	CASSQDRAGYNEQFF	TGTGCCAGCAGCCAAGATAGGGCAGGGTACAATGAGCAGTTCTTC
TRBV10-3	NA	TRBJ2-7	NA	CATGQTSYEQYF	TGTGCCACAGGACAGACCTCGTACGAGCAGTACTTC
TRBV15	NA	TRBJ1-3	NA	CATSREGATGNTIYF	TGTGCCACCAGCAGAGAGGGGGCTACTGGAAACACCATATATTTT
TRBV11-2	NA	TRBJ2-1	once	CASSSPRGSSLNEQFF	TGTGCCAGCAGCTCACCTCGGGGGTCCTCCCTCAATGAGCAGTTCTTC
TRBV21-1	NA	TRBJ2-1	NA	CASSVGGSYNEQFF	TGTGCCAGCTCTGTCGGGGGTTCCTACAATGAGCAGTTCTTC